This T cell receptor beta chain appears in the sequencing data of a study of blood T cell repertoires in COVID-19. Overall study context: The United States, Italy and Spain provided the acute and convalescent COVID-19 samples. Sources were T cells, B-cell-depleted T cells, or PBMCs; the material itself was cDNA or gDNA.

Per the study methods: By means of reference gene primer amplification, nucleated cell counts were estimated. Repertoires were generated with immunoSEQ multiplex PCR, while TCRdb's copy carries only in-frame clones and drops some. The V and J calls and clone size come from that table; D and trimming were worked out from the DNA. The data show 300,000 to 450,000 clones, more than 70% seen once. The Seattle patients joined while their infection was active and were tracked longitudinally afterward. Trimming left V 2 bases short and J 7 bases short, with 11 bases between. Germline V gene sequence: CDR1 LNHDA, CDR2 SQIVND (reference sequence). The CDR3 has 13 amino acids.

The chain joins TRBV19 to TRBJ1-2; D gene unclear. The sequenced material came from peripheral blood. This TCR came from a woman in her 30s with COVID-19, enrolled during active disease. CDR3: CASSIMREAGYTF. The CDR3 DNA is TGTGCCAGTAGTATAATGCGAGAGGCTGGCTACACCTTC.